The 10 T cell receptor beta chains below were found in one sample sequenced in a study of T cells in Graves' hyperthyroidism and ophthalmopathy. The source material, RNA transcripts, was used to amplify TCR beta CDR3 regions. Primed by the HTBI set, a first-round RT-PCR was run on the TCR CDR3. TCRdb processed the multiplex PCR reads anew with MiXCR; each CDR3 protein has one entry. The data hold a few hundred thousand distinct CDR3 sequences, with more than 15% observed a single time. The sample taken for sequencing was blood. The receptors originated from a woman aged 30 to 39 with Graves' hyperthyroidism.

The chain employs TRBV20-1 and TRBJ2-4, with 10 bases fitting TRBD2. CDR1 is DFQATT, CDR2 SNEGSKA, per germline (reference sequence). Trimming removed 0 bases from V and 4 bases from J; junction bases left unmatched: 9. This CDR3 has 17 residues. Here the CDR3 reads CSARDPRLAGVKNIQYF. In DNA form, the CDR3 reads TGCAGTGCTAGAGATCCTCGGCTAGCGGGAGTTAAAAACATTCAGTACTTC.

This clonotype was picked up many times. The V gene is TRBV2, the J gene TRBJ2-1; 8 bases line up with TRBD1. Looked up from germline, CDR1 is SNHLY and CDR2 is FYNNEI. The V and J ends lost 7 bases and 2 bases, in that order; junction bases with no gene match: 7. This CDR3 contains 15 residues. The CDR3 DNA reads TGTGCCAGCAATGACAGGGGTGCAACCTACAATGAGCAGTTCTTC. The encoded protein is CASNDRGATYNEQFF.

There are many counts of this clonotype. V is TRBV30 and J is TRBJ2-7, with 12 bases lining up with TRBD2. Germline V lookup: CDR1 GTSNPN, CDR2 SVGIG (reference sequence). The CDR3 loop spans 15 amino acids. Trimming at V came to 1 base and at J to 3 bases, leaving 4 bases not matched to a gene. CDR3 DNA: TGTGCCTGGAGTGCCGCGGGACTAGCGGGCTACGAGCAGTACTTC. This translates into CAWSAAGLAGYEQYF.

This clonotype was counted a few times. The chain employs TRBV7-2 and TRBJ2-2; 7 bases align to TRBD2. The CDR3 is made up of 15 amino acids. Per the germline V gene, CDR1 is SGHTA and CDR2 is FQGNSA. After removal of 5 bases from V and 6 bases from J, the junction contained 9 bases not matched to a gene. The CDR3 loop is CASSPWGGSPGELFF. The CDR3 DNA reads TGTGCCAGCAGCCCCTGGGGCGGGAGCCCCGGGGAGCTGTTTTTT.

This clonotype was observed a few times. The CDR3 nucleotides read TGCGCCAGCAGCATCACAGGGGCTGCCTACGAGCAGTACTTC. This gives the protein CASSITGAAYEQYF. J is TRBJ2-7 and V is TRBV5-1, with 7 bases identical to TRBD1. The CDR3 has 14 residues. Trimming at V came to 4 bases and at J to 2 bases, leaving 6 bases not matched to a gene. Per germline, CDR1 SGHRS and CDR2 YFSETQ.

This clonotype came up many times. This sequence joins TRBV5-1 and TRBJ2-7; D is unclear. V was shortened by 2 bases and J by 3 bases, with 15 bases between the two germline ends. The CDR3 contains 15 residues. Germline V CDR1 and CDR2: SGHRS, YFSETQ. This chain's CDR3 is CASSFDLSPIYEQYF. The CDR3 nucleotides read TGCGCCAGCAGCTTTGACCTCAGCCCCATCTACGAGCAGTACTTC.

This clonotype occurred many times. The V and J genes are TRBV7-2 and TRBJ2-1; D perhaps matches TRBD2 (5 bases). Trimming left V 6 bases short and J 8 bases short, with 14 bases between. The CDR3 contains 13 residues. Germline assignment: CDR1 SGHTA and CDR2 FQGNSA. The CDR3 DNA sequence: TGTGCCAGCAGTTATTCCTCGGGATATGAGCAGTTCTTC. Protein sequence: CASSYSSGYEQFF. Together with reference TRBV7-2 and TRBJ2-1, the CDR3 gives the full variable domain: GAGVSQSPSNKVTEKGKDVELRCDPISGHTALYWYRQSLGQGLEFLIYFQGNSAPDKSGLPSDRFSAERTGGSVSTLTIQRTQQEDSAVYLCASSYSSGYEQFFGPGTRLTVL.

This clonotype was picked up many times. The genes are TRBV20-1 and TRBJ1-1, with D perhaps TRBD1 (5 bases). In germline, CDR1 is DFQATT, CDR2 SNEGSKA (reference sequence). Trimming shortened V by 5 bases and J by 0 bases, and 10 bases separated the two germline ends. This CDR3 has 13 residues. The CDR3 protein is CSAPGVLNTEAFF. The DNA of the CDR3 is TGCAGTGCTCCGGGGGTATTGAACACTGAAGCTTTCTTT.

This chain connects TRBV29-1 to TRBJ2-3, with unresolved D. From germline, CDR1 is SQVTM and CDR2 ANQGSEA. Trimming took 7 bases from V and 3 from J, leaving 8 bases between them. This CDR3 comprises 11 residues. Here the CDR3 DNA reads TGCAGCGGGTCATCAACAGATACGCAGTATTTT. Translating gives CSGSSTDTQYF.

This clonotype was detected ten times or more. V is TRBV5-1 and J is TRBJ2-1; D uncertain. Trimming shortened V by 0 bases and J by 4 bases, and 5 bases separated the two germline ends. The CDR3 has 13 residues. In germline, CDR1 is SGHRS, CDR2 YFSETQ. The CDR3 here is CASSLVPYNEQFF. The CDR3 DNA reads TGCGCCAGCAGCTTGGTTCCTTACAATGAGCAGTTCTTC.